This TCR beta chain is from a study of T cell responses to AZD1222 COVID-19 vaccine. V was pared by 7 bases and J by 4 bases, with 7 bases of the junction left unmatched. CDR1 is SNHLY, CDR2 FYNNEI, per germline. This CDR3 is 16 amino acids long. This clone is termed medium-sized (0.01 to 0.1%). Profiling relied on immunoSEQ multiplex PCR, and the TCRdb table lists in-frame clones only, not all of them. The data show roughly 49,000 clones, around 80% seen once. This rearrangement joins TRBV2 to TRBJ2-1, with TRBD2 identical over 13 bases. This clonotype originated in an adult in good health. The sequenced sample was peripheral blood, obtained on day 0 of MenACWY control vaccination. The CDR3 DNA follows: TGTGCCAGCAAATCCGGGACTAGCGGGATTTACAATGAGCAGTTCTTC. The encoded protein is CASKSGTSGIYNEQFF.